This T cell receptor beta chain was captured by sequencing in a study of tumor and adjacent non-tumor tissue in lung cancer. The CDR3 extends over 17 amino acids. V was trimmed by 0 bases and J by 6 bases, leaving 15 bases between them. No cell sorting was done before RNA was extracted from the tissue. TCRbeta libraries were built with three rounds of nested PCR, modified from ARM-PCR. One entry per CDR3 protein, called by TCRdb with MiXCR from the multiplex PCR reads. Of about 90,000 distinct CDR3 sequences listed, around two thirds are singletons. In its sample, this clonotype was seen many times. The chain employs TRBV12-3 or TRBV12-4 and TRBJ1-6, with D perhaps matching TRBD1 (5 bases). The sequencing input was lung tumor tissue. This receptor was obtained from a man between 65 and 85 years old with non-small cell lung cancer. DNA of the CDR3: TGTGCCAGCAGTTTAGCTGGTTCTGGACAATTTAATTCACCCCTCCACTTT. It codes for CASSLAGSGQFNSPLHF.